Here is one TCR beta chain with its context. Participant age was roughly 18 to 90 years, and participants resided in fewer than 30 US areas. This entry comes from a study of blood T cell repertoires in COVID-19. Across the whole study: Donors in the United States, Italy and Spain gave samples during acute or convalescent COVID-19. T cells, B-cell-depleted T cells, or PBMCs provided the cDNA or gDNA that served as material.

V was clipped by 3 bases and J by 5 bases; unmatched bases: 7. This CDR3 is built from 14 residues. The germline V gene has CDR1 SQVTM and CDR2 ANQGSEA. As processed by the authors: From reference gene primer amplification, estimates of nucleated cell counts were derived. This table comes from immunoSEQ multiplex PCR, and its TCRdb copy is limited to in-frame clones, with some not included. V, J and clone size were drawn from that table, and D and trimming were deduced from the DNA. The sample has under 250,000 clones, roughly 85% seen once. The specimen was PBMCs or T cells enriched from blood (not recorded which). This TCR came from a woman aged 45 to 65 with acute COVID-19. The V call is TRBV29-1, the J call TRBJ2-5; 9 nucleotides align to TRBD2. CDR3 in amino acids: CSVDGTSPSETQYF. The CDR3 nucleotides are TGCAGCGTTGACGGGACTAGCCCCTCCGAGACCCAGTACTTC. Looking up the rest from reference TRBV29-1 and TRBJ2-5 gives the full variable domain: SAVISQKPSRDICQRGTSLTIQCQVDSQVTMMFWYRQQPGQSLTLIATANQGSEATYESGFVIDKFPISRPNLTFSTLTVSNMSPEDSSIYLCSVDGTSPSETQYFGPGTRLLVL.